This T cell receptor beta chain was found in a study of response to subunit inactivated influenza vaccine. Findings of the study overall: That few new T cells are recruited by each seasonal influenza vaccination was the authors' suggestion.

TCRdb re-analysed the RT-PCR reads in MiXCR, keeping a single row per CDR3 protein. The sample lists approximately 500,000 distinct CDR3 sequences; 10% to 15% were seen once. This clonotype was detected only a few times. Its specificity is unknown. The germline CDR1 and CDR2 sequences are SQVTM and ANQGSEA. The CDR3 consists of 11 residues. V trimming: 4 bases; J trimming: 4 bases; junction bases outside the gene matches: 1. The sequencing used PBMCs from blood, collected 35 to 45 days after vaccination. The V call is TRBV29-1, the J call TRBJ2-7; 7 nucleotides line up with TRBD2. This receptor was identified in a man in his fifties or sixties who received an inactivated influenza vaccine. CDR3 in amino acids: CSVGEGYEQYF. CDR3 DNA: TGCAGCGTTGGGGAGGGGTACGAGCAGTACTTC.